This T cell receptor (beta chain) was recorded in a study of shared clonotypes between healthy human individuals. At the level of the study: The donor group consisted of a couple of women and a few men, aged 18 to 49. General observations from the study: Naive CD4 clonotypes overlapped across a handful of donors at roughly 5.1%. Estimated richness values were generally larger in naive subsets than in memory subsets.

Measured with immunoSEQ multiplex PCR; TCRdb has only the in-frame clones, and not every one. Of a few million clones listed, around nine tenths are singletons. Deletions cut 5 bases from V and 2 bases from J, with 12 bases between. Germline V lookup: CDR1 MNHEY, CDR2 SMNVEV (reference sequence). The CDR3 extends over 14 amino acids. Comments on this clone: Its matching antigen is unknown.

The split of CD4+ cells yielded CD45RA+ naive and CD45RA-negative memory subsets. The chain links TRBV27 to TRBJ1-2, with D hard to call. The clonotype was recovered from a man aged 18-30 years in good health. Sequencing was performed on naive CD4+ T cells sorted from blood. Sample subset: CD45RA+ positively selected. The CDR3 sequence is CASSPSRTNYGYTF. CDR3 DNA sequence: TGTGCCAGCAGTCCCTCCAGGACCAACTATGGCTACACCTTC.